What follows are 31 T cell receptor beta chains derived from one specimen sequenced in a study of blood T cell repertoires in COVID-19 (dated by TCRdb to 2020 to 2022). The library was produced with the immunoSEQ multiplex PCR assay. TCRdb took this table from immuneACCESS and kept in-frame rearrangements with V and J called. Such tables lack part of the clones; where checked against another copy, unresolved V genes explain under half of the gap, and the rest is unexplained. The sample table holds approximately 170,000 clones, of which approximately 90% were seen once. The top ten clones comprise around 1.1% of the sample. The sequencing sample was made of peripheral blood. The source is a man aged 30-40 years with acute or convalescent COVID-19.

The chain carries TRBV19 and TRBJ1-2; tentatively, D is TRBD1 (6 bases). CDR1 LNHDA and CDR2 SQIVND come from the germline V gene (reference sequence). CDR3 length: 13 amino acids. The V end was cut by 6 bases, the J end by 4 bases, with 12 bases between. The CDR3 region is CASRAGAGYGYTF. The CDR3 DNA reads TGTGCCAGTAGGGCGGGGGCAGGCTATGGCTACACCTTC.

The rearrangement uses TRBV27 and TRBJ1-2, with a tentative D call TRBD1 (5 bases). The CDR3 totals 14 residues. V gave up 6 bases and J gave up 4 bases, with 15 bases separating them. Germline lookup yields CDR1 MNHEY and CDR2 SMNVEV (reference sequence). The DNA of the CDR3 is TGTGCCAGCAGCCTGCAGTACGGGGGCTATGGCTACACCTTC. As protein: CASSLQYGGYGYTF.

The rearrangement joins TRBV18 to TRBJ1-4, with a possible D match to TRBD1 (5 bases). This CDR3 has 15 amino acids. Germline-derived CDR1 and CDR2 are KGHSH and LQKENI. The V end was cut by 1 base, the J end by 8 bases, with 14 bases between. The CDR3 coding sequence is TGTGCCAGCTCACCACAGCCGGGGGGATCGGAAAAACTGTTTTTT. It is translated as CASSPQPGGSEKLFF.

Written as DNA, the CDR3 is TGTGCCAGCAGCCGACTAGGGACAGTCTATGGCTACACCTTC. Residues: CASSRLGTVYGYTF. The rearrangement joins TRBV14 to TRBJ1-2, with 7 bases matching TRBD1. With V trimmed by 4 bases and J by 4 bases, 6 bases remained unmatched. Per germline, CDR1 SGHDN and CDR2 FVKESK. The CDR3 totals 14 residues.

V usage is TRBV29-1 and J usage is TRBJ1-2; 7 positions agree with TRBD1. CDR3 length: 13 amino acids. Per germline, CDR1 SQVTM and CDR2 ANQGSEA. V was pared by 5 bases and J by 3 bases, with 6 bases of the junction left unmatched. The chain's CDR3 is CSVSQGQHYGYTF. Written as DNA, the CDR3 is TGCAGCGTTTCCCAGGGACAGCACTATGGCTACACCTTC.

This chain links TRBV18 with TRBJ2-3, with 9 bases matching TRBD2. V gave up 3 bases and J gave up 8 bases; unmatched junction bases: 12. Germline V gene sequence: CDR1 KGHSH, CDR2 LQKENI. The CDR3 is 16 residues long. CDR3 coding DNA: TGTGCCAGCTCACCGAATAGCGGGGGCCACGGTGGTACGCAGTATTTT. Translation: CASSPNSGGHGGTQYF.

The chain uses TRBV27 and TRBJ1-3; TRBD1 matches 7 bases. With 5 bases clipped from V and 4 bases from J, the junction kept 5 bases outside the gene matches. Germline V CDR1 and CDR2: MNHEY, SMNVEV (reference sequence). This CDR3 spans 14 amino acids. CDR3 region: CASSLQGTGNTIYF. For the CDR3, the DNA is TGTGCCAGCAGTCTACAGGGGACCGGAAACACCATATATTTT.

This CDR3 reads CASSSTNQPQHF. CDR3 coding DNA: TGTGCCAGCAGTTCTACCAATCAGCCCCAGCATTTT. The V call is TRBV6-2 or TRBV6-3, the J call TRBJ1-5; D is uncertain. Germline V gene data show CDR1 as MNHEY and CDR2 as SVGEGT. With 4 bases removed from V and 3 bases from J, the gap between germline ends came to 4 bases. The CDR3 runs to 12 residues.

J is TRBJ2-3 and V is TRBV11-3; TRBD1 agrees at 8 bases. The germline V gene has CDR1 SGHNT and CDR2 YENEEA. V lost 5 bases and J lost 2; bases outside the gene matches: 3. The CDR3 is 14 amino acids. The CDR3 bases are TGTGCCAGCAGCCGGACAGGGTTCACAGATACGCAGTATTTT. Protein product: CASSRTGFTDTQYF.

This chain links TRBV7-6 with TRBJ2-1, with 15 nucleotides matching TRBD2. The CDR3 totals 16 residues. After removal of 4 bases from V and 2 bases from J, the junction contained 0 bases not matched to a gene. Germline CDR1 is SGHVS and CDR2 is FNYEAQ. The CDR3 sequence is CASSWTSGGAYNEQFF. CDR3 in DNA: TGTGCCAGCAGCTGGACTAGCGGGGGGGCCTACAATGAGCAGTTCTTC.

This sequence joins TRBV5-6 and TRBJ2-7; TRBD2 aligns across 7 bases. This CDR3 is 16 amino acids long. Germline CDR1 SGHDT, CDR2 YYEEEE. The junction had 10 bases not matched to a gene; V was cut back by 2 bases and J by 2 bases. CDR3 sequence reads: CASSFFAGAMTYEQYF. The CDR3 DNA reads as TGTGCCAGCAGCTTTTTTGCGGGAGCAATGACCTACGAGCAGTACTTC.

V usage is TRBV10-2 and J usage is TRBJ2-5, with 9 bases that match TRBD2. The germline CDR1 and CDR2 sequences are WSHSY and SAAADI. Losses at the gene ends were 4 bases for V and 4 bases for J; bases not matched to a gene: 4. The CDR3 extends over 14 amino acids. CDR3 sequence (DNA): TGCGCCAGCAGTGTCGCGGGGGGGCGAGAGACCCAGTACTTC. Translated, it gives CASSVAGGRETQYF.

This clone appeared once. This rearrangement joins TRBV19 to TRBJ2-7, with 10 bases fitting TRBD2. The CDR3 is 15 residues long. J gave up 6 bases and V 4 bases, and 9 bases lay outside the gene matches. The germline gives CDR1 LNHDA, CDR2 SQIVND (reference sequence). The CDR3 DNA reads as TGTGCCAGTAGTACCACCCTAGCGGGAGTAGGCGAGCAGTACTTC. Its translation: CASSTTLAGVGEQYF. The full variable domain, completed using reference TRBV19 and TRBJ2-7, is DGGITQSPKYLFRKEGQNVTLSCEQNLNHDAMYWYRQDPGQGLRLIYYSQIVNDFQKGDIAEGYSVSREKKESFPLTVTSAQKNPTAFYLCASSTTLAGVGEQYFGPGTRLTVT.

The CDR3 bases are TGTGCCAGCAGGGGGACTAGCGGACTAAATGAGCAGTTCTTC. Translated, it gives CASRGTSGLNEQFF. The V call is TRBV2, the J call TRBJ2-1, with TRBD2 matching over 11 bases. The V gene's germline CDR1 is SNHLY and CDR2 FYNNEI. Trimming removed 6 bases from V and 7 bases from J; junction bases left unmatched: 5. There are 14 residues in the CDR3.

The J gene is TRBJ1-3, the V gene TRBV18, with 10 bases identical to TRBD1. The trim removed 4 bases at V and 2 bases at J, leaving 8 bases unmatched. The CDR3 spans 17 residues. CDR1 and CDR2 (germline): KGHSH, LQKENI. CDR3 DNA sequence: TGTGCCAGCTCACAAACAGCCGGGACAGGGGCTGGAAACACCATATATTTT. Translating it yields CASSQTAGTGAGNTIYF. Full variable domain (outside the CDR3, taken from reference TRBV18 and TRBJ1-3): NAGVMQNPRHLVRRRGQEARLRCSPMKGHSHVYWYRQLPEEGLKFMVYLQKENIIDESGMPKERFSAEFPKEGPSILRIQQVVRGDSAAYFCASSQTAGTGAGNTIYFGEGSWLTVV.

This chain links TRBV6-1 with TRBJ1-6; 7 bases are a match to TRBD1. The V segment lost 3 bases and the J segment 3 bases; nucleotides outside the gene matches: 5. There are 16 residues in the CDR3. CDR1 and CDR2 (germline): MNHNS, SASEGT. CDR3 sequence: CASSDAQGFYNSPLHF. DNA for the CDR3: TGTGCCAGCAGTGATGCACAGGGGTTCTATAATTCACCCCTCCACTTT.

The J gene is TRBJ1-6, the V gene TRBV5-6; 7 positions agree with TRBD1. Germline lookup yields CDR1 SGHDT and CDR2 YYEEEE. With V trimmed by 2 bases and J by 5 bases, 7 bases remained unmatched. This CDR3 is built from 16 residues. The CDR3 spells CASSLSWDSNNSPLHF. In DNA form, the CDR3 reads TGTGCCAGCAGCTTATCCTGGGACAGCAATAATTCACCCCTCCACTTT. Together with reference TRBV5-6 and TRBJ1-6, the CDR3 gives the full variable domain: DAGVTQSPTHLIKTRGQQVTLRCSPKSGHDTVSWYQQALGQGPQFIFQYYEEEERQRGNFPDRFSGHQFPNYSSELNVNALLLGDSALYLCASSLSWDSNNSPLHFGNGTRLTVT.

The chain combines TRBV2 with TRBJ1-1; D unresolved. Between the trimmed V and J ends, which lost 3 bases and 10 bases, there was a span of 12 bases. Per the germline V gene, CDR1 is SNHLY and CDR2 is FYNNEI. The CDR3 runs to 12 residues. The CDR3 nucleotides read TGTGCCAGCAGTGACCCAGGCAGAATAGCTTTCTTT. It encodes CASSDPGRIAFF.

The V call is TRBV18, the J call TRBJ2-3; 7 positions match TRBD1. The CDR3 is made up of 16 amino acids. V lost 5 bases to trimming and J lost 1 base; unmatched junction nucleotides: 9. The germline V gene has CDR1 KGHSH and CDR2 LQKENI. CDR3 protein: CASSIRKQGRTDTQYF. CDR3 DNA sequence: TGTGCCAGCTCAATACGAAAACAGGGGCGCACAGATACGCAGTATTTT.

The chain joins TRBV18 to TRBJ1-1; TRBD1 matches at 7 bases. This CDR3 contains 17 residues. After removal of 3 bases from V and 1 base from J, the junction contained 11 bases not matched to a gene. The germline V gene encodes CDR1 KGHSH and CDR2 LQKENI. CDR3: CASSPYGTGQQNTEAFF. For the CDR3, the DNA is TGTGCCAGCTCACCTTACGGCACGGGACAGCAGAACACTGAAGCTTTCTTT.

Only one count was recorded for this clone. The genes are TRBV9 and TRBJ2-2; weak D call: TRBD2 (5 bases). Germline CDR1 reads SGDLS; CDR2 reads YYNGEE. CDR3 length: 15 residues. V was clipped by 4 bases and J by 5 bases, with 15 bases between them. The CDR3 sequence: CASSITGIPTGELFF. CDR3 nucleotides: TGTGCCAGCAGCATTACCGGGATCCCTACCGGGGAGCTGTTTTTT.

This chain joins TRBV10-1 and TRBJ2-3, with 11 bases that match TRBD2. Germline CDR1 and CDR2: WNHNN and SYGVQD (reference sequence). The CDR3 totals 17 residues. J was trimmed by 3 bases and V by 2 bases; bases with no gene match: 7. CDR3 sequence reads: CASSEGLLAGETDTQYF. The CDR3 DNA reads TGCGCCAGCAGTGAGGGGCTACTAGCGGGAGAAACAGATACGCAGTATTTT.

The rearrangement links TRBV28 to TRBJ1-5; 7 nucleotides match TRBD1. Trimming at V came to 6 bases and at J to 5 bases, leaving 10 bases not matched to a gene. The CDR3 consists of 15 residues. Germline loops: CDR1 MDHEN, CDR2 SYDVKM. The CDR3 nucleotides read TGTGCCAGCAGCCCCCTGGGGACAGATCATCAGCCCCAGCATTTT. The encoded protein is CASSPLGTDHQPQHF.

This sequence joins TRBV11-1 and TRBJ2-2; 10 nucleotides match TRBD2. Germline CDR1 SGHAT, CDR2 FQDESV (reference sequence). V trimming: 4 bases; J trimming: 5 bases; junction bases outside the gene matches: 7. The CDR3 extends over 16 amino acids. The CDR3: CASSSIGTSETGELFF. The CDR3 DNA sequence: TGTGCCAGCAGCTCAATAGGGACTAGCGAAACCGGGGAGCTGTTTTTT.

This rearrangement joins TRBV4-1 to TRBJ2-2; D perhaps matches TRBD1 (6 bases). Germline loops: CDR1 MGHRA, CDR2 YSYEKL. Trimming shortened V by 4 bases and J by 1 base, and 13 bases separated the two germline ends. The CDR3 is made up of 16 amino acids. CDR3 protein: CASSLTGNVNTGELFF. CDR3 in DNA: TGCGCCAGCAGCCTAACAGGGAATGTGAACACCGGGGAGCTGTTTTTT.

This clone was seen just once. J is TRBJ2-7 and V is TRBV7-9, with 10 bases fitting TRBD1. With V trimmed by 5 bases and J by 7 bases, 8 bases remained unmatched. This CDR3 is 14 amino acids long. Germline values: CDR1 SEHNR, CDR2 FQNEAQ (reference sequence). CDR3 bases: TGTGCCAGCAGCCCCAGACAGGGGGCGGAGGAGCAGTACTTC. It codes for CASSPRQGAEEQYF.

This chain joins TRBV11-2 and TRBJ2-7, with 8 positions matching TRBD1. Germline V lookup: CDR1 SGHAT, CDR2 FQNNGV. V trimming: 1 base; J trimming: 2 bases; junction bases outside the gene matches: 4. This CDR3 spans 15 amino acids. The CDR3 sequence is CASSLAGTGAYEQYF. DNA for the CDR3: TGTGCCAGCAGCTTAGCGGGGACAGGAGCCTACGAGCAGTACTTC.

The chain uses TRBV6-5 and TRBJ1-1; D not resolved. Germline-derived CDR1 and CDR2 are MNHEY and SVGAGI. CDR3 size: 13 residues. Trimming stripped 6 bases from V and 0 bases from J, with 8 bases between. The CDR3 DNA reads as TGTGCCAGCAGACATACAGTGAACACTGAAGCTTTCTTT. This codes for CASRHTVNTEAFF.

The V call is TRBV10-3, the J call TRBJ1-5; TRBD1 might be the D (5 bases). Germline CDR1 and CDR2: ENHRY and SYGVKD. Trimming took off 6 bases at V and 3 bases at J, with 15 bases between the two ends. CDR3 size: 15 residues. CDR3 sequence: CAISAGTGDNQPQHF. CDR3 in DNA: TGTGCCATCAGCGCGGGCACGGGGGACAATCAGCCCCAGCATTTT.

The DNA of the CDR3 is TGTGCCCTACCAATATTGGTTACCTATGGCTACACCTTC. It codes for CALPILVTYGYTF. The chain has TRBV2 and TRBJ1-2; D uncertain. The germline V and J ends were trimmed by 11 bases and 4 bases, with 17 bases remaining between them. This CDR3 region has 13 residues. Germline values: CDR1 SNHLY, CDR2 FYNNEI.

The CDR3, as DNA: TGTGCCACCAGTGAGATAAATCGGACTAGTAGAAGCACAGATACGCAGTATTTT. It encodes CATSEINRTSRSTDTQYF. The J gene is TRBJ2-3, the V gene TRBV24-1; 7 nucleotides match TRBD2. This CDR3 has 18 residues. The V gene end was trimmed by 4 bases and the J gene end by 0 bases; junction bases not matched to a gene: 12. The germline CDR1 and CDR2 sequences are KGHDR and SFDVKD.